This T cell receptor beta chain was profiled in a study of blood T cell repertoires in COVID-19. The CDR3 totals 14 residues. Germline V lookup: CDR1 MNHNY, CDR2 SVGAGI (reference sequence). Trimming left V 11 bases short and J 5 bases short, with 18 bases between. Method: immunoSEQ multiplex PCR; TCRdb's copy keeps in-frame clones and lacks some. Of 330,000 or so clones listed, more than 70% are singletons. The gene calls are TRBV6-6 and TRBJ1-4, with a possible D match to TRBD1 (6 bases). The TCR was taken from a man in his forties in a cohort exposed to, infected with or recovered from COVID-19 (not recorded which). Source material: PBMCs or T cells enriched from blood (not recorded which). CDR3: CASRGDRRNEKLFF. CDR3 DNA sequence: TGTGCCTCCAGGGGTGACAGGAGGAATGAAAAACTGTTTTTT.